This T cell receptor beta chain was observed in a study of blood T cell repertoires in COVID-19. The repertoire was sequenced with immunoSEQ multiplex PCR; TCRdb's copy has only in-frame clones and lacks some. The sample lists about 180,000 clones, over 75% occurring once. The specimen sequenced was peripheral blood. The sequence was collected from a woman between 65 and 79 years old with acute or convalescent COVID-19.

The CDR3 DNA is TGTGCCAGCAGCGGGGACGGGACAGATAGTTCCTACGAGCAGTACTTC. It specifies CASSGDGTDSSYEQYF. The rearrangement uses TRBV7-6 and TRBJ2-7; TRBD1 matches 7 bases. The V and J ends lost 5 bases and 1 base, in that order; junction bases with no gene match: 11. The CDR3 covers 16 residues. Looked up from germline, CDR1 is SGHVS and CDR2 is FNYEAQ.